This note documents a single T cell receptor (beta chain) sequence. Other DNA sequences within the sample encode an identical CDR3. V gave up 0 bases and J gave up 4 bases, with 11 bases separating them. Germline V gene sequence: CDR1 SGHRS, CDR2 YFSETQ. The CDR3 runs 15 residues. Here immunoSEQ multiplex PCR was the method, and the copy in TCRdb shows in-frame clones only, minus some. The table records around 2.3 million clones, almost 96% of them present only once. The sample is drawn from a study of shared clonotypes between healthy human individuals. This sequence joins TRBV5-1 and TRBJ1-5; D remains ambiguous. The TCR comes from a man aged 18 to 35 in good health. Input material: naive CD4+ T cells sorted from blood. The subset is: CD45RA+ positively selected. Here the CDR3 DNA reads TGCGCCAGCAGCTTGGCGGGAACAGCGAATCAGCCCCAGCATTTT. Its protein product is CASSLAGTANQPQHF.